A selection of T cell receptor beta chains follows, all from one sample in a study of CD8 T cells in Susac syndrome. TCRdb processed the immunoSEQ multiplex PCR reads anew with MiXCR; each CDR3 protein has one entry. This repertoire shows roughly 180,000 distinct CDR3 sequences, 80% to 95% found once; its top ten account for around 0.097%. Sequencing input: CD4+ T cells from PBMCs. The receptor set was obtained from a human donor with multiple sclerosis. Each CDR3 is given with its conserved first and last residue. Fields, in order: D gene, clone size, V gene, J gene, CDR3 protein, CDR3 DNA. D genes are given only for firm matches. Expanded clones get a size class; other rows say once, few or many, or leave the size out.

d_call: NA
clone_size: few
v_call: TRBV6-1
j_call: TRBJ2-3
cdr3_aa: CASSLQTPTDTQYF
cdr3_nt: TGTGCCAGCAGTCTCCAGACTCCTACAGATACGCAGTATTTT

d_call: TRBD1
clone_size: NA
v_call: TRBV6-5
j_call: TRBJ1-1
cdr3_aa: CASSPAGTGPPEAFF
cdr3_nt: TGTGCCAGCAGCCCCGCCGGGACAGGTCCCCCTGAAGCTTTCTTT

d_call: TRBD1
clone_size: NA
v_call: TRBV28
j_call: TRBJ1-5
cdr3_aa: CASSFSGTGAPNQPQHF
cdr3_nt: TGTGCCAGCAGTTTTTCTGGGACAGGGGCCCCCAATCAGCCCCAGCATTTT

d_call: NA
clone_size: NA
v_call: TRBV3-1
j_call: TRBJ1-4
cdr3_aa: CASSQATPYPATNEKLFF
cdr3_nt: TGTGCCAGCAGCCAAGCTACACCGTACCCTGCAACTAATGAAAAACTGTTTTTT

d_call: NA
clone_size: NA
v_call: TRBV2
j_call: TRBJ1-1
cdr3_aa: CASTPGEVHMNTEAFF
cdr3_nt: TGTGCCAGCACCCCGGGGGAGGTGCATATGAACACTGAAGCTTTCTTT

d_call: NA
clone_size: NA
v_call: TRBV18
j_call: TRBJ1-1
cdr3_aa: CASSRSFEAFF
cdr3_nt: TGTGCCAGCTCACGGTCCTTTGAAGCTTTCTTT

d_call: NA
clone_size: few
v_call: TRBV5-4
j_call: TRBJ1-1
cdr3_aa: CASSLVGTNTEAFF
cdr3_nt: TGTGCCAGCAGCTTGGTGGGGACGAACACTGAAGCTTTCTTT

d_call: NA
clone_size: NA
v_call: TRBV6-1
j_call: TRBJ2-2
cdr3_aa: CASQRRGAGGELFF
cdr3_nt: TGTGCCAGCCAACGACGCGGTGCAGGCGGGGAGCTGTTTTTT

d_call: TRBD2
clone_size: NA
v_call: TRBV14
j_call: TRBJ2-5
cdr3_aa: CASGRLAGKVETQYF
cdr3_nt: TGTGCCAGCGGCCGACTAGCGGGAAAGGTAGAGACCCAGTACTTC

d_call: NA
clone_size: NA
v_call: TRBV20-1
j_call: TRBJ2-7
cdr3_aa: CSAKASGTYEQYF
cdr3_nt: TGCAGCGCAAAGGCCAGCGGAACCTACGAGCAGTACTTC

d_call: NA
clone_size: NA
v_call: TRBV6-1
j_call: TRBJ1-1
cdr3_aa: CASGKGDQNTEAFF
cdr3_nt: TGTGCCAGCGGTAAAGGTGACCAGAACACTGAAGCTTTCTTT

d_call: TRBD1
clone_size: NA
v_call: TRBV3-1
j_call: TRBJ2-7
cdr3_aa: CASSQDLGSWDRSTEDHYEQYF
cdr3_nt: TGTGCCAGCAGCCAAGATCTAGGGTCGTGGGACAGGTCAACAGAAGATCATTACGAGCAGTACTTC

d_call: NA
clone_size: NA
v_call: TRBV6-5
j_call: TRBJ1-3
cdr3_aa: CASSYSSPAQGGGNTIYF
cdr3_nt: TGTGCCAGCAGTTACTCGTCGCCGGCCCAGGGAGGTGGAAACACCATATATTTT

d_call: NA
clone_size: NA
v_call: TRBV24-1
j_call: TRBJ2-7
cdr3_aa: CATTTAYEQYF
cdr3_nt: TGTGCCACCACCACAGCCTACGAGCAGTACTTC

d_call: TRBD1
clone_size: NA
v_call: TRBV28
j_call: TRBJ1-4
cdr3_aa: CASSPMGQSSRLFF
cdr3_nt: TGTGCCAGCAGTCCAATGGGACAGTCAAGTCGATTGTTTTTT

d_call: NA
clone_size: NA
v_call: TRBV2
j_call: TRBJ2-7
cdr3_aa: CASRILGIADEQYF
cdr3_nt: TGTGCCAGCAGGATCTTGGGGATAGCGGATGAGCAGTACTTC

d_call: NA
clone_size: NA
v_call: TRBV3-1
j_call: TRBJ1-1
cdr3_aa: CASSPTGREAFF
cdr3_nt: TGTGCCAGCAGCCCTACAGGGCGTGAAGCTTTCTTT

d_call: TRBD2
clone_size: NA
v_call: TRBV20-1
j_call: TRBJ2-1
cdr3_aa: CSARVLGTSGIGDEQFF
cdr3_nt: TGCAGTGCTAGAGTTTTAGGGACTAGCGGGATCGGCGATGAGCAGTTCTTC

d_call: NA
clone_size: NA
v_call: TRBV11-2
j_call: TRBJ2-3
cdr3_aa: CASSLMNPGDTQYF
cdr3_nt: TGTGCCAGCAGCTTAATGAACCCCGGGGATACGCAGTATTTT

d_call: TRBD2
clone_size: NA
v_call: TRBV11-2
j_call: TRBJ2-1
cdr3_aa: CASRGLDDEQFF
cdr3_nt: TGTGCCAGCAGAGGACTAGACGATGAGCAGTTCTTC

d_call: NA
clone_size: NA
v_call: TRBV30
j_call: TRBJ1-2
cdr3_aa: CAWSKDPGYYGYTF
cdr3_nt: TGTGCCTGGAGTAAGGACCCAGGATACTATGGCTACACCTTC

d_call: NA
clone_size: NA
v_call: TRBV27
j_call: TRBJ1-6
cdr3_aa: CASSLMGASSPLHF
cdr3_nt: TGTGCCAGCAGCCTAATGGGGGCGAGTTCACCCCTCCACTTT

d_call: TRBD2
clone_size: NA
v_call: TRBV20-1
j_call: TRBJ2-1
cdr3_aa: CSAIRDYRGTYNEQFF
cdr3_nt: TGCAGTGCTATCCGGGACTACCGTGGAACCTACAATGAGCAGTTCTTC

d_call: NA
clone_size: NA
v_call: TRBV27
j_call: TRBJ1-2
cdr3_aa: CASSSRGGWSYGYTF
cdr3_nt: TGTGCCAGCAGTTCTAGGGGGGGTTGGAGCTATGGCTACACCTTC

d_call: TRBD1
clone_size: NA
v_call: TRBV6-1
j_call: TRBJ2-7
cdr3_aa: CASRGQGYDEQYF
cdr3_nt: TGTGCCAGCAGAGGACAGGGGTATGACGAGCAGTACTTC

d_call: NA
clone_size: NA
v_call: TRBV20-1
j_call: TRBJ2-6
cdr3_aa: CSAEDGSGANVLTF
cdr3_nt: TGCAGTGCGGAGGACGGCTCTGGGGCCAACGTCCTGACTTTC

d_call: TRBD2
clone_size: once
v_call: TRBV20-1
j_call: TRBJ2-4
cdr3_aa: CSASPGLAGKNIQYF
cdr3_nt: TGCAGTGCTAGTCCCGGACTAGCGGGAAAAAACATTCAGTACTTC